Listed below are T cell receptor beta chains from one sample, sequenced in a study of a mutant IDH1 vaccine in newly diagnosed glioma. These receptors have no known antigen. Libraries were prepared by immunoSEQ multiplex PCR; TCRdb keeps only in-frame clonotypes and omits some of them. The sample records approximately 47,000 clones, more than 75% being singletons. The sample here was PBMCs, taken from a glioma patient whose treatment included an IDH1 peptide vaccine. All receptors come from a woman aged 35 to 49 with glioma. CDR3s include the opening cysteine and the closing phenylalanine or tryptophan.

v_call: TRBV2; j_call: TRBJ2-1; cdr3_aa: CASSPLQGAKNEQFF
v_call: TRBV6-1; j_call: TRBJ2-5; cdr3_aa: CASSEALVAWTQDSKETQYF
v_call: TRBV10-3; j_call: TRBJ1-1; cdr3_aa: CAIKPGTGEWGNTEAFF
v_call: TRBV4-2; j_call: TRBJ1-4; cdr3_aa: CASSQEGQRGELFF
v_call: TRBV9; j_call: TRBJ2-7; cdr3_aa: CASSPPEGEQYF
v_call: TRBV6-5; j_call: TRBJ1-2; cdr3_aa: CASSYLSGGRLGYTF
v_call: TRBV7-9; j_call: TRBJ1-5; cdr3_aa: CASSSTGGPQHF
v_call: TRBV9; j_call: TRBJ2-3; cdr3_aa: CASSASAIAGSMDTQYF
v_call: TRBV7-6; j_call: TRBJ2-1; cdr3_aa: CASSPNIWSYNEQFF
v_call: TRBV2; j_call: TRBJ1-1; cdr3_aa: CASSEARGGAFF
v_call: TRBV6-5; j_call: TRBJ1-2; cdr3_aa: CASRRKGGYTF
v_call: TRBV28; j_call: TRBJ2-2; cdr3_aa: CASRLAFNTGELFF
v_call: TRBV6-6; j_call: TRBJ2-7; cdr3_aa: CASNEWEKPHEQYF
v_call: TRBV13; j_call: TRBJ1-1; cdr3_aa: CASRHRAANTEAFF
v_call: TRBV5-1; j_call: TRBJ1-1; cdr3_aa: CASRPLMNTEAFF
v_call: TRBV6-5; j_call: TRBJ2-7; cdr3_aa: CASSSYRGRSEQYF
v_call: TRBV10-2; j_call: TRBJ2-7; cdr3_aa: CASTLPGSYEQYF
v_call: TRBV2; j_call: TRBJ2-7; cdr3_aa: CASRTLLAGAPYEQYF
v_call: TRBV11-3; j_call: TRBJ2-1; cdr3_aa: CASSPGTSGSSSYNEQFF
v_call: TRBV30; j_call: TRBJ1-2; cdr3_aa: CAWSRGWGYTF
v_call: TRBV2; j_call: TRBJ1-1; cdr3_aa: CASITSVGNTEAFF
v_call: TRBV14; j_call: TRBJ2-5; cdr3_aa: CASSQEGGSQETQYF
v_call: TRBV5-1; j_call: TRBJ2-7; cdr3_aa: CASRGPDASSYEQYF
v_call: TRBV28; j_call: TRBJ1-1; cdr3_aa: CASSSALGQGNTEAFF
v_call: TRBV7-2; j_call: TRBJ1-1; cdr3_aa: CASSLEAGTEAFF
v_call: TRBV30; j_call: TRBJ2-4; cdr3_aa: CAWTPPAKLDIQYF
v_call: TRBV5-4; j_call: TRBJ2-2; cdr3_aa: CASSLGTLNTGELFF
v_call: TRBV11-2; j_call: TRBJ2-5; cdr3_aa: CASSLGGLAGTQYF
v_call: TRBV14; j_call: TRBJ2-1; cdr3_aa: CASSRSLGEQFF
v_call: TRBV19; j_call: TRBJ2-1; cdr3_aa: CASSIGGGLVNEQFF
v_call: TRBV11-2; j_call: TRBJ2-5; cdr3_aa: CASSLGGQETQYF
v_call: TRBV5-6; j_call: TRBJ1-2; cdr3_aa: CASSVGQAYGYTF
v_call: TRBV10-2; j_call: TRBJ2-7; cdr3_aa: CASSDPQGLTYEQYF
v_call: TRBV7-7; j_call: TRBJ2-7; cdr3_aa: CASSPSRTSGSEQYF
v_call: TRBV19; j_call: TRBJ2-7; cdr3_aa: CASSVADRAAYEQYF
v_call: TRBV19; j_call: TRBJ1-1; cdr3_aa: CASSIDPRGPNTEAFF
v_call: TRBV30; j_call: TRBJ1-2; cdr3_aa: CAWSSLRDRGTYGYTF
v_call: TRBV6-5; j_call: TRBJ2-2; cdr3_aa: CASSLIAGDTGELFF
v_call: TRBV21-1; j_call: TRBJ1-2; cdr3_aa: CASSGTDYGYTF
v_call: TRBV9; j_call: TRBJ2-7; cdr3_aa: CASSVGPPGLAGYEQYF